These T cell receptor beta chains were read from a single sample in a study of CD8 T cells in ankylosing spondylitis. MiXCR was run by TCRdb on the 5' RACE reads, yielding one entry per CDR3 protein. The top ten hold almost 7% of the sample, which has approximately 540,000 distinct CDR3 sequences, approximately 12% seen once. The sequenced material came from blood, either unsorted or a sorted T cell fraction (not recorded which). The source is a male donor with ankylosing spondylitis. Each CDR3 is given with its conserved first and last residue. Each record gives: V gene, D gene, J gene, clone size, CDR3 protein, CDR3 DNA. D genes are given only for firm matches. Where a row states a size, it is once, few, many or the class of an expanded clone; other rows omit it.

v_call: TRBV5-1
d_call: NA
j_call: TRBJ1-1
clone_size: few
cdr3_aa: CASRAGGRTEAFF
cdr3_nt: TGCGCCAGCAGGGCGGGGGGGAGGACTGAAGCTTTCTTT

v_call: TRBV6-5
d_call: TRBD2
j_call: TRBJ2-5
clone_size: NA
cdr3_aa: CASSYSRGLKTQYF
cdr3_nt: TGTGCCAGCAGTTACTCTCGGGGACTAAAGACCCAGTACTTC

v_call: TRBV5-1
d_call: NA
j_call: TRBJ1-6
clone_size: many
cdr3_aa: CASSAGQEASPLHF
cdr3_nt: TGCGCCAGCAGCGCCGGGCAGGAGGCCTCACCCCTCCACTTT

v_call: TRBV4-1
d_call: TRBD2
j_call: TRBJ2-1
clone_size: few
cdr3_aa: CASSPQGTSGSNEQFF
cdr3_nt: TGCGCCAGCAGCCCACAGGGGACTAGCGGGAGCAATGAGCAGTTCTTC

v_call: TRBV3-1
d_call: NA
j_call: TRBJ2-7
clone_size: NA
cdr3_aa: CASSLLSRGDEQYF
cdr3_nt: TGTGCCAGCAGCCTCCTCAGTCGTGGCGACGAGCAGTACTTC

v_call: TRBV20-1
d_call: NA
j_call: TRBJ1-5
clone_size: NA
cdr3_aa: CSARVRGNSNQPQHF
cdr3_nt: TGCAGTGCTAGAGTAAGGGGGAATAGCAATCAGCCCCAGCATTTT

v_call: TRBV7-9
d_call: TRBD1
j_call: TRBJ2-5
clone_size: few
cdr3_aa: CASSLADRAMETQYF
cdr3_nt: TGTGCCAGCAGCTTAGCGGACAGGGCCATGGAGACCCAGTACTTC

v_call: TRBV12-3/TRBV12-4
d_call: TRBD1
j_call: TRBJ2-2
clone_size: NA
cdr3_aa: CASNGQGAVTGELFF
cdr3_nt: TGTGCCAGCAACGGGCAGGGGGCAGTCACCGGGGAGCTGTTTTTT

v_call: TRBV3-1
d_call: NA
j_call: TRBJ1-1
clone_size: few
cdr3_aa: CASSSRSYTEAFF
cdr3_nt: TGTGCCAGCAGCTCCCGAAGCTACACTGAAGCTTTCTTT

v_call: TRBV20-1
d_call: TRBD2
j_call: TRBJ2-5
clone_size: few
cdr3_aa: CSASRSGRVQETQYF
cdr3_nt: TGCAGTGCTTCCCGTAGCGGGAGGGTCCAAGAGACCCAGTACTTC

v_call: TRBV5-6
d_call: NA
j_call: TRBJ1-5
clone_size: NA
cdr3_aa: CASSLQGVRNGAQHF
cdr3_nt: TGTGCCAGCAGCTTACAGGGTGTCAGGAACGGGGCCCAGCATTTT

v_call: TRBV5-1
d_call: TRBD2
j_call: TRBJ2-1
clone_size: NA
cdr3_aa: CASILGGTSGRNEQFF
cdr3_nt: TGCGCCAGCATCCTCGGAGGAACTAGCGGGAGGAACGAGCAGTTCTTC

v_call: TRBV7-2
d_call: TRBD1
j_call: TRBJ2-7
clone_size: NA
cdr3_aa: CASSTDRARWYF
cdr3_nt: TGTGCCAGCAGCACGGACAGGGCTAGGTGGTACTTC

v_call: TRBV7-2
d_call: TRBD2
j_call: TRBJ2-3
clone_size: many
cdr3_aa: CASSTRTSLDTQYF
cdr3_nt: TGTGCCAGCAGCACACGGACTAGTTTGGATACGCAGTATTTT

v_call: TRBV29-1
d_call: NA
j_call: TRBJ2-3
clone_size: few
cdr3_aa: CSVVMGPGTDTQYF
cdr3_nt: TGCAGCGTTGTGATGGGACCTGGCACAGATACGCAGTATTTT

v_call: TRBV2
d_call: NA
j_call: TRBJ1-3
clone_size: few
cdr3_aa: CASSGTRGTGNTIYF
cdr3_nt: TGTGCCAGCAGCGGAACCAGGGGAACGGGAAACACCATATATTTT

v_call: TRBV6-1
d_call: NA
j_call: TRBJ1-1
clone_size: many
cdr3_aa: CASRATSGFTEAFF
cdr3_nt: TGTGCCAGCAGGGCTACCTCAGGGTTCACTGAAGCTTTCTTT

v_call: TRBV7-9
d_call: NA
j_call: TRBJ1-5
clone_size: few
cdr3_aa: CASSEGEGAGNQPQHF
cdr3_nt: TGTGCCAGCAGCGAGGGGGAGGGTGCGGGCAATCAGCCCCAGCATTTT

v_call: TRBV6-1
d_call: NA
j_call: TRBJ2-2
clone_size: NA
cdr3_aa: CASSATRLVNTGELFF
cdr3_nt: TGTGCCAGCAGTGCCACGAGACTGGTGAACACCGGGGAGCTGTTTTTT

v_call: TRBV4-2
d_call: NA
j_call: TRBJ2-1
clone_size: NA
cdr3_aa: CASSQNTNEQFF
cdr3_nt: TGTGCCAGCAGCCAGAATACTAATGAGCAGTTCTTC

v_call: TRBV20-1
d_call: TRBD1
j_call: TRBJ2-4
clone_size: NA
cdr3_aa: CSAPGGDIGNIQYF
cdr3_nt: TGCAGTGCTCCAGGGGGTGACATAGGAAACATTCAGTACTTC

v_call: TRBV12-3/TRBV12-4
d_call: NA
j_call: TRBJ2-1
clone_size: NA
cdr3_aa: CASSLARGGDSSYNEQFF
cdr3_nt: TGTGCCAGCAGTTTAGCGCGGGGCGGGGATAGCTCCTACAATGAGCAGTTCTTC

v_call: TRBV27
d_call: NA
j_call: TRBJ2-1
clone_size: NA
cdr3_aa: CASTGPARSSYNEQFF
cdr3_nt: TGTGCCAGCACCGGACCGGCCCGAAGCTCCTACAATGAGCAGTTCTTC

v_call: TRBV5-1
d_call: NA
j_call: TRBJ2-7
clone_size: NA
cdr3_aa: CATSAGSTYEQYF
cdr3_nt: TGCGCCACCTCCGCTGGGAGCACCTACGAGCAGTACTTC

v_call: TRBV12-3/TRBV12-4
d_call: NA
j_call: TRBJ2-1
clone_size: few
cdr3_aa: CASSLLGVNEQFF
cdr3_nt: TGTGCCAGCAGTTTATTGGGGGTGAATGAGCAGTTCTTC

v_call: TRBV29-1
d_call: TRBD1
j_call: TRBJ2-1
clone_size: many
cdr3_aa: CSVEVRDSHNEQFF
cdr3_nt: TGCAGCGTTGAAGTCAGGGACAGCCACAATGAGCAGTTCTTC

v_call: TRBV7-9
d_call: NA
j_call: TRBJ2-3
clone_size: NA
cdr3_aa: CASSLEPLGQYF
cdr3_nt: TGTGCCAGCAGCTTAGAGCCCCTGGGGCAGTATTTT

v_call: TRBV12-3/TRBV12-4
d_call: TRBD1
j_call: TRBJ1-1
clone_size: many
cdr3_aa: CASRGQGATEAFF
cdr3_nt: TGTGCCAGCAGGGGACAGGGGGCCACTGAAGCTTTCTTT

v_call: TRBV30
d_call: TRBD2
j_call: TRBJ2-3
clone_size: NA
cdr3_aa: CAWSPASGRQDTQYF
cdr3_nt: TGTGCCTGGAGTCCGGCTAGCGGGAGACAAGATACGCAGTATTTT

v_call: TRBV12-3/TRBV12-4
d_call: NA
j_call: TRBJ2-2
clone_size: many
cdr3_aa: CASSFVQSGELFF
cdr3_nt: TGTGCCAGCAGTTTTGTCCAGTCTGGGGAGCTGTTTTTT

v_call: TRBV5-6
d_call: NA
j_call: TRBJ2-7
clone_size: many
cdr3_aa: CASSLRLGYEQYF
cdr3_nt: TGTGCCAGCAGCTTGAGGTTGGGCTACGAGCAGTACTTC

v_call: TRBV28
d_call: TRBD1
j_call: TRBJ2-1
clone_size: NA
cdr3_aa: CASTTGGDPYNEQFF
cdr3_nt: TGTGCCAGCACCACAGGGGGCGATCCCTACAATGAGCAGTTCTTC

v_call: TRBV25-1
d_call: NA
j_call: TRBJ2-1
clone_size: NA
cdr3_aa: CASSELGHRSYNEQFF
cdr3_nt: TGTGCCAGCAGTGAATTGGGACACCGCTCCTACAATGAGCAGTTCTTC

v_call: TRBV5-1
d_call: TRBD1
j_call: TRBJ1-1
clone_size: few
cdr3_aa: CASSLTGADTEAFF
cdr3_nt: TGCGCCAGCAGTTTGACAGGGGCAGATACTGAAGCTTTCTTT

v_call: TRBV11-2
d_call: NA
j_call: TRBJ2-2
clone_size: NA
cdr3_aa: CASSSQGRTGELFF
cdr3_nt: TGTGCCAGCAGCTCCCAAGGGCGCACCGGGGAGCTGTTTTTT

v_call: TRBV14
d_call: TRBD2
j_call: TRBJ2-1
clone_size: few
cdr3_aa: CASSHSLAGGSQFF
cdr3_nt: TGTGCCAGCAGCCACTCTTTAGCGGGAGGATCGCAGTTCTTC

v_call: TRBV20-1
d_call: NA
j_call: TRBJ1-1
clone_size: NA
cdr3_aa: CSARDQQWGHPNTEAFF
cdr3_nt: TGCAGTGCTAGAGACCAACAATGGGGACACCCGAACACTGAAGCTTTCTTT

v_call: TRBV20-1
d_call: TRBD2
j_call: TRBJ2-7
clone_size: NA
cdr3_aa: CSAWAGGPSYEQYF
cdr3_nt: TGCAGTGCTTGGGCGGGAGGCCCCTCCTACGAGCAGTACTTC

v_call: TRBV5-1
d_call: NA
j_call: TRBJ2-1
clone_size: few
cdr3_aa: CASSVADYNEQFF
cdr3_nt: TGCGCCAGCAGCGTGGCTGATTACAATGAGCAGTTCTTC

v_call: TRBV20-1
d_call: TRBD2
j_call: TRBJ2-3
clone_size: NA
cdr3_aa: CCARGRLAGAGDTQYF
cdr3_nt: TGCTGTGCTAGGGGAAGACTAGCGGGAGCGGGAGATACGCAGTATTTT

v_call: TRBV30
d_call: TRBD1
j_call: TRBJ1-1
clone_size: few
cdr3_aa: CAWSVRQGLEAFF
cdr3_nt: TGTGCCTGGAGTGTCCGACAGGGGCTAGAAGCTTTCTTT

v_call: TRBV4-2
d_call: NA
j_call: TRBJ2-1
clone_size: many
cdr3_aa: CASSQGGTASYNEQFF
cdr3_nt: TGTGCCAGCAGCCAAGGGGGGACCGCCTCCTACAATGAGCAGTTCTTC

v_call: TRBV10-3
d_call: NA
j_call: TRBJ2-1
clone_size: many
cdr3_aa: CAISESGGVHAGVPSNEQFF
cdr3_nt: TGTGCCATCAGTGAGTCAGGGGGGGTCCACGCGGGAGTCCCATCCAATGAGCAGTTCTTC

v_call: TRBV5-1
d_call: NA
j_call: TRBJ2-3
clone_size: few
cdr3_aa: CASSFEPTTDTQYF
cdr3_nt: TGCGCCAGCAGTTTCGAACCTACCACAGATACGCAGTATTTT

v_call: TRBV7-9
d_call: NA
j_call: TRBJ1-6
clone_size: NA
cdr3_aa: CASSSERGVNSPLHF
cdr3_nt: TGTGCCAGCAGTTCAGAACGGGGGGTTAATTCACCCCTCCACTTT

v_call: TRBV11-2
d_call: TRBD2
j_call: TRBJ2-1
clone_size: NA
cdr3_aa: CASSPGTSGGYNEQFF
cdr3_nt: TGTGCCAGCAGCCCAGGGACTAGCGGGGGGTACAATGAGCAGTTCTTC

v_call: TRBV10-3
d_call: NA
j_call: TRBJ2-1
clone_size: few
cdr3_aa: CAISESLDSSYNEQFF
cdr3_nt: TGTGCCATCAGTGAGTCCCTGGATAGCTCCTACAATGAGCAGTTCTTC

v_call: TRBV5-1
d_call: TRBD2
j_call: TRBJ2-5
clone_size: many
cdr3_aa: CASSLTGTTETQYF
cdr3_nt: TGCGCCAGCAGCTTGACCGGGACTACAGAGACCCAGTACTTC

v_call: TRBV7-2
d_call: TRBD2
j_call: TRBJ2-1
clone_size: NA
cdr3_aa: CASSFAGVYNEQFF
cdr3_nt: TGTGCCAGCAGCTTTGCGGGAGTATACAATGAGCAGTTCTTC

v_call: TRBV10-2
d_call: NA
j_call: TRBJ1-5
clone_size: NA
cdr3_aa: CASSDRDSNQPQHF
cdr3_nt: TGCGCCAGCAGTGACAGAGATAGCAATCAGCCCCAGCATTTT

v_call: TRBV11-2
d_call: NA
j_call: TRBJ1-2
clone_size: few
cdr3_aa: CASSLSRQGDYGYTF
cdr3_nt: TGTGCCAGCAGCTTATCCCGGCAGGGAGACTATGGCTACACCTTC

v_call: TRBV14
d_call: NA
j_call: TRBJ1-1
clone_size: NA
cdr3_aa: CASSQEAGRQAFF
cdr3_nt: TGTGCCAGCAGCCAAGAAGCAGGAAGGCAAGCTTTCTTT

v_call: TRBV5-6
d_call: NA
j_call: TRBJ1-5
clone_size: NA
cdr3_aa: CASSYGWGVRQPQHF
cdr3_nt: TGTGCCAGCAGCTACGGGTGGGGAGTGCGGCAGCCCCAGCATTTT

v_call: TRBV11-2
d_call: NA
j_call: TRBJ2-3
clone_size: many
cdr3_aa: CASSPGSTDTQYF
cdr3_nt: TGTGCCAGCAGTCCGGGAAGCACAGATACGCAGTATTTT

v_call: TRBV20-1
d_call: TRBD1
j_call: TRBJ1-2
clone_size: many
cdr3_aa: CSAIAGTGKGYTF
cdr3_nt: TGCAGTGCTATTGCTGGGACAGGGAAGGGCTACACCTTC

v_call: TRBV2
d_call: TRBD1
j_call: TRBJ2-3
clone_size: NA
cdr3_aa: CASRTVRGPRTDTQYF
cdr3_nt: TGTGCCAGCAGGACCGTCAGGGGGCCACGCACAGATACGCAGTATTTT

v_call: TRBV6-1
d_call: TRBD1
j_call: TRBJ1-3
clone_size: few
cdr3_aa: CASSHDRASGNTIYF
cdr3_nt: TGTGCCAGCAGTCATGACAGGGCCTCTGGAAACACCATATATTTT

v_call: TRBV6-1
d_call: TRBD1
j_call: TRBJ1-4
clone_size: few
cdr3_aa: CASRGQGSGDEKLFF
cdr3_nt: TGTGCCAGCAGAGGACAGGGGAGTGGGGATGAAAAACTGTTTTTT